Sequencing of this TCR beta chain was carried out in a study of blood T cells in healthy people across ages. CDR3 length: 15 amino acids. Per germline, CDR1 DFQATT and CDR2 SNEGSKA (reference sequence). V lost 6 bases and J lost 6, with 23 bases in between. Combining a sample-barcoded 5' primer with a J-beta primer mix, a second PCR ran for roughly 7 to 11 cycles. TCRdb re-called the 5' RACE reads through MiXCR, storing one row per CDR3 protein. The repertoire holds just over 1 million distinct CDR3 sequences, with under 45% as singletons. In its sample, this clonotype was seen a few times. The V call is TRBV20-1, the J call TRBJ1-2, with D perhaps matching TRBD1 (6 bases). The specimen was blood. The sequence was collected from an older woman in good health. DNA of the CDR3: TGCAGTGCAGCCCTGTATCAAGGGGGAATAGATGGCTACACCTTC. It yields the protein CSAALYQGGIDGYTF.